This TCR beta chain was sequenced in a study of shared clonotypes between healthy human individuals. General study findings and limits: It was observed that approximately 5% of naive CD4 clonotypes were shared across several donors. Sorted-subset sequencing, rarefaction showed, was incomplete despite large depth.

Assay: immunoSEQ multiplex PCR; the TCRdb copy retains only in-frame clones and omits some. The sample carries about 2,500,000 clones, 85% to 95% recorded once. CDR3 length: 13 residues. In germline, CDR1 is LNHDA, CDR2 SQIVND (reference sequence). Trimming removed 1 base from V and 2 bases from J, with 6 bases in between. Concerning this clone: Its specificity is not known. Other nucleotide sequences from this sample produce the same CDR3.

This clonotype originated in a man aged 18 to 29 in good health. This sequence joins TRBV19 and TRBJ2-7; no reliable D call. Sequenced: naive CD4+ T cells sorted from blood. Subset in this sample: CD45RA+ positively selected. The CDR3 loop is CASSIGTAYEQYF. The DNA for the CDR3 is TGTGCCAGTAGTATAGGTACGGCCTACGAGCAGTACTTC.